This record concerns one TCR beta chain sequence. This specimen comes from a study of glioma-infiltrating T cells after dendritic cell vaccination. Study at large: Monocyte-derived dendritic cells, cultured approximately 7 days with IL-4 and GM-CSF, were pulsed with autologous tumor lysate. Dendritic cell vaccine was injected intradermally three times, biweekly.

TCRB CDR3 was amplified from 2 ug genomic DNA or less. Primers: 60 V beta forward and 13 J beta reverse. Here immunoSEQ multiplex PCR was the method, and the copy in TCRdb shows in-frame clones only, minus some. The table has a few thousand clones, roughly 92% seen once; the top ten hold more than 5%. The V gene lost 7 bases and the J gene lost 0 bases, with 13 bases spanning the gap. The CDR3 contains 15 residues. Germline V gene sequence: CDR1 SGHKS, CDR2 YYEKEE (reference sequence). The sequence was collected from a human donor with glioblastoma. This specimen consisted of blood, obtained before dendritic cell vaccination. V usage is TRBV5-5 and J usage is TRBJ2-2; D gene ambiguous. DNA of the CDR3: TGTGCCAGCGTAGCATTTTCTACGAACACCGGGGAGCTGTTTTTT. This sequence encodes CASVAFSTNTGELFF.